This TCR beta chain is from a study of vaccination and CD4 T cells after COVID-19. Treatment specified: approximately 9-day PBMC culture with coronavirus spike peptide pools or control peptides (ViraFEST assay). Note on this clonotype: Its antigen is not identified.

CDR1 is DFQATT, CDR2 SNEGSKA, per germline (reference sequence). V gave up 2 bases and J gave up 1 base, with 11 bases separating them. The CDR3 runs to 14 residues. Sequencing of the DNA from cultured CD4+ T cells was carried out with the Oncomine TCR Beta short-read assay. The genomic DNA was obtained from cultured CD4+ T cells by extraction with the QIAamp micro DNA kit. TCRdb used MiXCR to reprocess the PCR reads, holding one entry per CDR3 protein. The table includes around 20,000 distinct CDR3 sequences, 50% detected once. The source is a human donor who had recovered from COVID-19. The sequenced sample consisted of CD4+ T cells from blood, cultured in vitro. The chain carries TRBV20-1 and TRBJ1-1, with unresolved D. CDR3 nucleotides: TGCAGTGCTAGATGGAGAAGTACGAACACTGAAGCTTTCTTT. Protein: CSARWRSTNTEAFF.